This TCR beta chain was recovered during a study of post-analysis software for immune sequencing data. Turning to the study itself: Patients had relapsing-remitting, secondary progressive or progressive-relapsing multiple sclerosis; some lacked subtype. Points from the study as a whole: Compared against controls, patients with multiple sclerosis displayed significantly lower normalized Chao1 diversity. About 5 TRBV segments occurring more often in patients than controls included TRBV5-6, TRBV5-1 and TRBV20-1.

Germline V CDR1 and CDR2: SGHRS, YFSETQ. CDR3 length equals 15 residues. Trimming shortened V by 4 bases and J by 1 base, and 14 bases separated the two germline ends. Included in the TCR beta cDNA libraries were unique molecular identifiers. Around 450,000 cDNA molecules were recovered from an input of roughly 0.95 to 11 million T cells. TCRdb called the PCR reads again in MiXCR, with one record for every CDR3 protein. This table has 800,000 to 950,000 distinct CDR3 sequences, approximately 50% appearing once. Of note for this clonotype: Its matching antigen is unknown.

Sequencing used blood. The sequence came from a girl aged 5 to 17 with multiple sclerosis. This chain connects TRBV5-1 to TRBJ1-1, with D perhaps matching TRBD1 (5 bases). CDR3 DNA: TGCGCCAGCAGCCCCGGTGGGGGACGGAACACTGAAGCTTTCTTT. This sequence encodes CASSPGGGRNTEAFF.